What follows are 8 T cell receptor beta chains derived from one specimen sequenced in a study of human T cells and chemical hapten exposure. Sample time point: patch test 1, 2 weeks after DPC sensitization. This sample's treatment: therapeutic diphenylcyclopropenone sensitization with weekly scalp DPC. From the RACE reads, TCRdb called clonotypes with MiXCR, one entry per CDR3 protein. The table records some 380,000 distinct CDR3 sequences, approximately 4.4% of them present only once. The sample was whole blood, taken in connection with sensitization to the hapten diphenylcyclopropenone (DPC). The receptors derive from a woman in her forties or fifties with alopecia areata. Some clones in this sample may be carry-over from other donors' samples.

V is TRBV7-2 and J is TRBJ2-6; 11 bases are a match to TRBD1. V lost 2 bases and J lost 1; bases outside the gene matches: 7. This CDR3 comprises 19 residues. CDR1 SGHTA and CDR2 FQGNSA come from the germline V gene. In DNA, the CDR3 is TGTGCCAGCAGCTTATGGGACAGGGGGAGCCGGTCTGGGGCCAACGTCCTGACTTTC. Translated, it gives CASSLWDRGSRSGANVLTF.

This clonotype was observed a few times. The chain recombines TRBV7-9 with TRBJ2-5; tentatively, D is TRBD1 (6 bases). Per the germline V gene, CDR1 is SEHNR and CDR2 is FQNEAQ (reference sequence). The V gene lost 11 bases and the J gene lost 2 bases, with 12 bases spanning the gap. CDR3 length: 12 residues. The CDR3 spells CAGRTAQETQYF. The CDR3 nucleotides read TGTGCCGGCCGGACAGCTCAAGAGACCCAGTACTTC.

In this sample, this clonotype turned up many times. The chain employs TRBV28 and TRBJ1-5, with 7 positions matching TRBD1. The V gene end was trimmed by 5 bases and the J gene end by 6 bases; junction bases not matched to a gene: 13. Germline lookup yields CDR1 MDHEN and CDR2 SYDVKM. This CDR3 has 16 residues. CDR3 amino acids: CASSTANRGPRQPQHF. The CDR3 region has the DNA TGTGCCAGCAGTACCGCCAACAGGGGCCCTCGTCAGCCCCAGCATTTT.

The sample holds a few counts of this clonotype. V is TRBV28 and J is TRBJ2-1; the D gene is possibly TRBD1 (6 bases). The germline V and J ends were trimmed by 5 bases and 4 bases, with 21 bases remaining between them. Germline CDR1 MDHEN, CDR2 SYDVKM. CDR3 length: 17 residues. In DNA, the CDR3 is TGTGCCAGCAGTCCTAGAGCGACAGGATCATTATACAATGAGCAGTTCTTC. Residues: CASSPRATGSLYNEQFF.

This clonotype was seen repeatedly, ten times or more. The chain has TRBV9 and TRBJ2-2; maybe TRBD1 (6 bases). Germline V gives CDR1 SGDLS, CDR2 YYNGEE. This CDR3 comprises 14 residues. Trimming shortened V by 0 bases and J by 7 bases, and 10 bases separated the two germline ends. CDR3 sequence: CASSVGGQDGELFF. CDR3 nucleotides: TGTGCCAGCAGCGTAGGGGGGCAAGACGGGGAGCTGTTTTTT.

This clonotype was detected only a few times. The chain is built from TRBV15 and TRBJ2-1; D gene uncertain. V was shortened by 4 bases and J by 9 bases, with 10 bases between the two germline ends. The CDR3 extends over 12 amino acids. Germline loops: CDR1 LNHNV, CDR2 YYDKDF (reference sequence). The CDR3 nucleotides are TGTGCCACCAGCAAATTGGTAGGTGAGCAGTTCTTC. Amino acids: CATSKLVGEQFF.

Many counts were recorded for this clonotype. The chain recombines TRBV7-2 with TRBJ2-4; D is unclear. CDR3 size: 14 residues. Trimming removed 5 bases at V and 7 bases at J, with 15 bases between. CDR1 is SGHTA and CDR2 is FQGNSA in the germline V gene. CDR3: CASSQFLAMNIQYF. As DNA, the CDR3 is TGTGCCAGCAGCCAGTTTTTGGCCATGAACATTCAGTACTTC.

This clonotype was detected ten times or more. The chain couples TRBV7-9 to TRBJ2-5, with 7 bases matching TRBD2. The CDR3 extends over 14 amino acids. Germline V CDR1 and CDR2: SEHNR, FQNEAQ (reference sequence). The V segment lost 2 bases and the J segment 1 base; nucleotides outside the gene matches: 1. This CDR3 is CASSLLAAQETQYF. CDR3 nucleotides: TGTGCCAGCAGCTTACTAGCGGCCCAAGAGACCCAGTACTTC.